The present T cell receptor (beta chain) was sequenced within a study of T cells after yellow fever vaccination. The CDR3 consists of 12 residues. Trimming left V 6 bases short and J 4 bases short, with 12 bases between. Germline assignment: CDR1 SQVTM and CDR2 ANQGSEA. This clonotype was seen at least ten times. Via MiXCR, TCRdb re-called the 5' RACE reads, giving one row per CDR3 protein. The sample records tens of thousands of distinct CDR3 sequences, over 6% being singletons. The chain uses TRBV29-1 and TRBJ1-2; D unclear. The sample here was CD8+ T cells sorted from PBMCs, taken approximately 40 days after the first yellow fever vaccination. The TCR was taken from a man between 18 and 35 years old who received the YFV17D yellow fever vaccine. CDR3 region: CSVRYLSYGYTF. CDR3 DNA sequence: TGCAGCGTACGGTACCTCAGCTATGGCTACACCTTC.